These 5 T cell receptor beta chains came from one sample sequenced in a study of blood T cell repertoires in COVID-19. Measured with immunoSEQ multiplex PCR; TCRdb has only the in-frame clones, and not every one. The repertoire consists of approximately 210,000 clones, with around 83% occurring once and the leading ten covering roughly 8%. Sequenced sample: peripheral blood. These receptors all come from a woman aged 45-60 years with acute or convalescent COVID-19.

The chain uses TRBV19 and TRBJ1-3, with TRBD1 identical over 9 bases. The CDR3 consists of 16 residues. V shed 7 bases, J shed 7 bases, and the junction held 14 bases outside the gene matches. CDR1 and CDR2 from the germline V gene are LNHDA and SQIVND (reference sequence). The CDR3 loop is CASTRGTGNTRNTIYF. The CDR3 DNA follows: TGTGCCAGTACCCGGGGGACAGGGAATACCAGGAACACCATATATTTT.

J is TRBJ2-5 and V is TRBV18; the match to TRBD1 covers 9 bases. CDR1 is KGHSH and CDR2 is LQKENI in the germline V gene. V shed 2 bases, J shed 5 bases, and the junction held 6 bases outside the gene matches. The CDR3 covers 15 residues. The CDR3 sequence: CASSPGQGRTETQYF. For the CDR3, the DNA is TGTGCCAGCTCACCAGGACAGGGGAGGACGGAGACCCAGTACTTC.

This clone was seen just once. The chain carries TRBV13 and TRBJ2-5, with D possibly TRBD1 on 5 matching bases. Between the trimmed V and J ends, which lost 3 bases and 6 bases, there was a span of 17 bases. In germline, CDR1 is PRHDT, CDR2 FYEKMQ (reference sequence). This CDR3 has 15 amino acids. The CDR3 sequence: CASSFSDSLKKTQYF. The DNA of the CDR3 is TGTGCCAGCAGCTTTTCCGACAGTCTAAAAAAGACCCAGTACTTC.

The V call is TRBV7-6, the J call TRBJ2-5, with a weak D call TRBD2 (6 bases). This CDR3 region has 16 residues. The V and J ends lost 1 base and 0 bases respectively, with 12 bases between them. Germline CDR1 and CDR2: SGHVS and FNYEAQ. CDR3 coding DNA: TGTGCCAGCAGCTTAGAGGACTACCCCGACCAAGAGACCCAGTACTTC. Protein product: CASSLEDYPDQETQYF.

The chain is built from TRBV28 and TRBJ2-7; TRBD2 aligns across 7 bases. Germline values: CDR1 MDHEN, CDR2 SYDVKM. J gave up 5 bases and V 1 base, and 11 bases lay outside the gene matches. CDR3 length: 16 amino acids. CDR3 region: CASSLSLNSGGDEQYF. The DNA for the CDR3 is TGTGCCAGCAGTTTATCACTCAACTCTGGGGGGGACGAGCAGTACTTC. The full variable domain, its missing parts supplied by reference TRBV28 and TRBJ2-7, is DVKVTQSSRYLVKRTGEKVFLECVQDMDHENMFWYRQDPGLGLRLIYFSYDVKMKEKGDIPEGYSVSREKKERFSLILESASTNQTSMYLCASSLSLNSGGDEQYFGPGTRLTVT.